This TCR beta chain was sequenced during a study of breast tumors, draining lymph nodes, adjacent tissues. Study conclusions and caveats: Data fit most tumor T cells coming from lymph node, expanding in tumor. Tumor T cell lymph node origin was a supported hypothesis, not proven.

This clonotype was observed at least ten times. As yet, its antigen is unknown. TCRdb analysed the multiplex PCR reads with MiXCR anew, one entry per CDR3 protein. The data show about 150,000 distinct CDR3 sequences, approximately 20% seen once. Samples came from axillary lymph nodes draining the breast cancer. This clonotype was sampled from a female donor with breast cancer. Some clones in this sample may be carry-over from other donors' samples. Sequencing was done on a sample of axillary lymph node tissue.

The CDR3 protein is CASSFALAGDTF. CDR3 sequence (DNA): TGTGCCAGCAGTTTCGCCCTGGCAGGGGACACCTTC. The chain employs TRBV28 and TRBJ1-2; possible D gene TRBD1, 6 bases. The CDR3 has 12 residues. CDR1 and CDR2 from the germline V gene are MDHEN and SYDVKM. Trimming stripped 3 bases from V and 12 bases from J, with 14 bases between.